The 27 T cell receptor beta chains below come from one sample, sequenced in a study of T cells in Graves' hyperthyroidism and ophthalmopathy. TCR beta CDR3 region amplification was performed from RNA transcripts. The TCR CDR3 first-round RT-PCR relied on the HTBI primer set. TCRdb ran MiXCR on the multiplex PCR reads and lists one entry per CDR3 protein. Of around 290,000 distinct CDR3 sequences in the sample, approximately 13% were seen once. The sequenced material came from blood. The receptor source for this set is a woman aged 35 to 49 with Graves' hyperthyroidism.

This clonotype came up many times. This chain links TRBV7-2 with TRBJ2-5, with a weak D call TRBD2 (5 bases). There are 14 residues in the CDR3. Trimming removed 3 bases at V and 5 bases at J, with 13 bases between. Looked up from germline, CDR1 is SGHTA and CDR2 is FQGNSA. CDR3 DNA sequence: TGTGCCAGCAGCTTCGCGGGCAATGTGGAGACCCAGTACTTC. This encodes CASSFAGNVETQYF. Full variable domain (missing parts from reference TRBV7-2 and TRBJ2-5): GAGVSQSPSNKVTEKGKDVELRCDPISGHTALYWYRQSLGQGLEFLIYFQGNSAPDKSGLPSDRFSAERTGGSVSTLTIQRTQQEDSAVYLCASSFAGNVETQYFGPGTRLLVL.

The chain links TRBV12-3 or TRBV12-4 to TRBJ2-3; D perhaps matches TRBD2 (6 bases). V lost 5 bases and J 4 bases, leaving 13 bases between the germline ends. The CDR3 extends over 14 amino acids. The CDR3 spells CASSRRVGPDTQYF. In DNA, the CDR3 is TGTGCCAGCAGTAGGAGGGTGGGGCCAGATACGCAGTATTTT.

This clonotype was observed at least ten times. V usage is TRBV28 and J usage is TRBJ2-5, with 7 positions matching TRBD1. This CDR3 contains 12 residues. J gave up 6 bases and V 6 bases, and 4 bases lay outside the gene matches. Per the germline V gene, CDR1 is MDHEN and CDR2 is SYDVKM. This chain's CDR3 is CASSHRGKTQYF. Written as DNA, the CDR3 is TGTGCCAGCAGCCACAGGGGAAAGACCCAGTACTTC.

There are many counts of this clonotype. This chain connects TRBV20-1 to TRBJ1-3; no clear D gene. V was clipped by 6 bases and J by 0 bases, with 15 bases between them. The CDR3 spans 15 residues. From germline, CDR1 is DFQATT and CDR2 SNEGSKA (reference sequence). DNA for the CDR3: TGCAGTGCCGAAGCACAGCCGGACTCTGGAAACACCATATATTTT. It translates to CSAEAQPDSGNTIYF.

In this sample, this clonotype turned up many times. This chain links TRBV28 with TRBJ1-2; D uncertain. With 5 bases removed from V and 0 bases from J, the gap between germline ends came to 10 bases. Per the germline V gene, CDR1 is MDHEN and CDR2 is SYDVKM. The CDR3 runs 14 residues. The CDR3 coding sequence is TGTGCCAGCAGTATTACTAATTCTAACTATGGCTACACCTTC. This gives the protein CASSITNSNYGYTF.

This clonotype was observed many times. The chain joins TRBV7-2 to TRBJ2-7, with D possibly TRBD2 on 5 matching bases. The V gene's germline CDR1 is SGHTA and CDR2 FQGNSA. The CDR3 runs to 15 residues. V was cut by 1 base and J by 3 bases, with 13 bases left in between. This chain's CDR3 is CASSLETRVIYEQYF. CDR3 DNA: TGTGCCAGCAGCTTAGAAACGAGGGTCATCTACGAGCAGTACTTC.

This clonotype was recorded many times. V is TRBV28 and J is TRBJ2-5; 14 bases agree with TRBD2. This CDR3 contains 14 residues. Per the germline V gene, CDR1 is MDHEN and CDR2 is SYDVKM. V gave up 9 bases and J gave up 5 bases; unmatched junction bases: 5. The CDR3 nucleotides are TGTGCCAGTGGACTAGCGGGAGGCTTGGAGACCCAGTACTTC. This translates into CASGLAGGLETQYF.

This clonotype has a count of ten or more. The J gene is TRBJ2-5, the V gene TRBV20-1; 12 bases are a match to TRBD2. The CDR3 length is 15 residues. Trimming cost V 1 base and J 3 bases; bases outside gene matches: 3. Germline CDR1 and CDR2: DFQATT and SNEGSKA (reference sequence). DNA for the CDR3: TGCAGTGCTAGAGGGACTAGCGGGACTAAAGAGACCCAGTACTTC. This encodes CSARGTSGTKETQYF.

This clonotype has only one observation. The chain is built from TRBV2 and TRBJ1-4; 12 bases line up with TRBD1. The V and J ends lost 5 bases and 3 bases, in that order; junction bases with no gene match: 4. CDR3 length equals 16 residues. Germline V gene sequence: CDR1 SNHLY, CDR2 FYNNEI. The CDR3 sequence is CASSPGQGAANEKLFF. Written as DNA, the CDR3 is TGTGCCAGCAGTCCGGGACAGGGGGCGGCTAATGAAAAACTGTTTTTT.

This clonotype was seen only a few times. The rearrangement uses TRBV12-3 or TRBV12-4 and TRBJ2-3, with D perhaps TRBD2 (6 bases). Deletions cut 4 bases from V and 8 bases from J, with 16 bases between. This CDR3 has 14 residues. The chain's CDR3 is CASSYRTNGATQYF. CDR3 DNA sequence: TGTGCCAGCAGTTACCGGACTAACGGTGCTACGCAGTATTTT.

In this sample, this clonotype turned up many times. CDR3 DNA: TGTGCCAGCAGCCAAGACAGGGGCTATGGCTACACCTTC. It translates to CASSQDRGYGYTF. The rearrangement links TRBV14 to TRBJ1-2; TRBD1 is a possible D gene (6 bases). CDR1 is SGHDN, CDR2 FVKESK, per germline. The CDR3 extends over 13 amino acids. V lost 0 bases and J lost 4, with 6 bases in between.

This clonotype showed up just a few times. The genes are TRBV28 and TRBJ2-6; tentatively, D is TRBD1 or TRBD2 (5 bases each). CDR1 and CDR2 (germline): MDHEN, SYDVKM. V was clipped by 8 bases and J by 3 bases, with 14 bases between them. The CDR3 has 15 amino acids. The DNA of the CDR3 is TGTGCCAGCGCTCCCTTGGGGGTTGGGGCCAACGTCCTGACTTTC. It specifies CASAPLGVGANVLTF.

As regards this clonotype: This clone may be a read error of a much larger clone one base away. The chain is built from TRBV29-1 and TRBJ2-4; D is ambiguous. In germline, CDR1 is SQVTM, CDR2 ANQGSEA. The CDR3 runs 18 residues. V was trimmed by 3 bases and J by 0 bases, leaving 21 bases between them. CDR3 in DNA: TGCAGCGTTGACGTTCCCCCTGGAATACTACTAGCCAAAAACATTCAGTACTTC. The encoded protein is CSVDVPPGILLAKNIQYF.

Ten or more counts support this clonotype. This sequence joins TRBV28 and TRBJ1-2, with TRBD1 identical over 9 bases. This CDR3 comprises 15 residues. Trimming removed 5 bases from V and 8 bases from J; junction bases left unmatched: 12. Germline-derived CDR1 and CDR2 are MDHEN and SYDVKM. CDR3 nucleotide sequence: TGTGCCAGCAGTCCATTGACGACAGGGGGGGACGGCTACACCTTC. Its translation is CASSPLTTGGDGYTF.

This clonotype was detected a few times. The V gene is TRBV12-3 or TRBV12-4, the J gene TRBJ1-2, with D perhaps matching TRBD1 (6 bases). The V end was cut by 6 bases, the J end by 0 bases, with 17 bases between. This CDR3 comprises 16 residues. The CDR3 loop reads CASRSIDRTTNYGYTF. The CDR3 region has the DNA TGTGCCAGCAGGTCTATTGACAGGACTACTAACTATGGCTACACCTTC.

In its sample, this clonotype was seen many times. The chain couples TRBV2 to TRBJ2-7; 10 positions agree with TRBD2. Trimming cost V 1 base and J 4 bases; bases outside gene matches: 4. The CDR3 is 15 residues long. In germline, CDR1 is SNHLY, CDR2 FYNNEI. The CDR3 DNA reads TGTGCCAGCAGTGAAGAGGTAGCGGGAGGATACGAGCAGTACTTC. Its translation: CASSEEVAGGYEQYF.

In this sample, this clonotype turned up many times. This chain uses TRBV18 with TRBJ1-1, with D maybe TRBD1 (5 bases). Trimming took off 3 bases at V and 3 bases at J, with 14 bases between the two ends. Per germline, CDR1 KGHSH and CDR2 LQKENI. The CDR3 loop spans 15 amino acids. The CDR3 bases are TGTGCCAGCTCACCCAGGGATAGGGTTGACACTGAAGCTTTCTTT. Its translation is CASSPRDRVDTEAFF.

The V and J genes are TRBV28 and TRBJ1-2; D is uncertain. V lost 4 bases to trimming and J lost 12 bases, with 21 bases between them. The length of the CDR3 is 14 residues. Germline-derived CDR1 and CDR2 are MDHEN and SYDVKM. The CDR3 sequence: CASSSRNTGESNTF. In DNA form, the CDR3 reads TGTGCCAGCAGTTCCCGCAACACGGGAGAAAGTAACACCTTC.

This clonotype has at least ten counts. The CDR3 coding sequence is TGTGCCAGCAGTCGGGGCTATGGCTACACCTTC. As protein: CASSRGYGYTF. The chain employs TRBV28 and TRBJ1-2, with D uncertain. The ends were cut back, 5 bases at V and 4 bases at J, with 5 bases in the middle. Germline assignment: CDR1 MDHEN and CDR2 SYDVKM. CDR3 length: 11 residues.

This clonotype was found many times. The chain couples TRBV6-1 to TRBJ1-4; D is undetermined. Germline V gene sequence: CDR1 MNHNS, CDR2 SASEGT. This CDR3 has 14 residues. The V gene lost 8 bases and the J gene lost 1 base, with 11 bases spanning the gap. CDR3 DNA: TGTGCCAGCCGCCGAGGCGGAACTAATGAAAAACTGTTTTTT. Translating it yields CASRRGGTNEKLFF.

J is TRBJ2-7 and V is TRBV5-6, with D maybe TRBD2 (7 bases). V was pared by 4 bases and J by 5 bases, with 16 bases between. The CDR3 has 14 residues. Germline assignment: CDR1 SGHDT and CDR2 YYEEEE. The CDR3 region is CASSRWGGSHEQYF. The CDR3, as DNA: TGTGCCAGCAGCCGATGGGGGGGCTCTCACGAGCAGTACTTC.

The CDR3 loop is CASNLGLAEEGGELFF. The CDR3 DNA follows: TGTGCCAGTAACCTGGGTCTAGCGGAGGAAGGCGGGGAGCTGTTTTTT. This sequence joins TRBV19 and TRBJ2-2; 7 nucleotides match TRBD2. The CDR3 extends over 16 amino acids. The junction had 15 bases not matched to a gene; V was cut back by 7 bases and J by 7 bases. From germline, CDR1 is LNHDA and CDR2 SQIVND (reference sequence).

This clonotype has ten or more counts. The chain uses TRBV19 and TRBJ1-1; 7 positions agree with TRBD1. CDR3 length: 12 residues. Germline CDR1 and CDR2: LNHDA and SQIVND (reference sequence). J was trimmed by 10 bases and V by 7 bases; bases with no gene match: 9. Here the CDR3 reads CASTSAGGRAFF. The CDR3 coding sequence is TGTGCCAGTACCTCCGCAGGGGGTAGAGCTTTCTTT.

This clonotype was counted at least ten times. The chain is built from TRBV19 and TRBJ1-5, with 10 bases matching TRBD1. The CDR3 loop spans 17 amino acids. V gave up 6 bases and J gave up 0 bases; unmatched junction bases: 8. Germline CDR1 reads LNHDA; CDR2 reads SQIVND (reference sequence). The CDR3 loop is CASSFGTGVYSNQPQHF. The CDR3 coding sequence is TGTGCCAGTAGCTTTGGGACAGGGGTTTATAGCAATCAGCCCCAGCATTTT.

CDR3 loop: CATSALGLAQETQYF. The CDR3 nucleotides read TGTGCCACCAGTGCCCTAGGACTAGCGCAAGAGACCCAGTACTTC. The chain is built from TRBV24-1 and TRBJ2-5, with TRBD2 matching 9 bases. V lost 5 bases, J lost 2 bases, and 5 bases stayed unmatched. The CDR3 length is 15 residues. Per germline, CDR1 KGHDR and CDR2 SFDVKD.

This sequence joins TRBV7-9 and TRBJ1-2; D is perhaps TRBD1 (5 bases). Trimming removed 1 base from V and 3 bases from J, with 15 bases in between. CDR1 is SEHNR and CDR2 is FQNEAQ in the germline V gene (reference sequence). The CDR3 loop spans 16 amino acids. CDR3 in amino acids: CASSLVRDEDHYGYTF. The CDR3 DNA sequence: TGTGCCAGCAGCTTAGTCCGGGACGAGGATCACTATGGCTACACCTTC.

This clonotype was counted between two and nine times. V usage is TRBV20-1 and J usage is TRBJ2-7; 8 positions match TRBD2. The CDR3 is made up of 15 amino acids. Germline CDR1 is DFQATT and CDR2 is SNEGSKA (reference sequence). Losses at the gene ends were 5 bases for V and 2 bases for J; bases not matched to a gene: 11. CDR3 bases: TGCAGTGCTGTAGGTCTAGCGGGTAGAGCCTACGAGCAGTACTTC. Encoded protein: CSAVGLAGRAYEQYF.